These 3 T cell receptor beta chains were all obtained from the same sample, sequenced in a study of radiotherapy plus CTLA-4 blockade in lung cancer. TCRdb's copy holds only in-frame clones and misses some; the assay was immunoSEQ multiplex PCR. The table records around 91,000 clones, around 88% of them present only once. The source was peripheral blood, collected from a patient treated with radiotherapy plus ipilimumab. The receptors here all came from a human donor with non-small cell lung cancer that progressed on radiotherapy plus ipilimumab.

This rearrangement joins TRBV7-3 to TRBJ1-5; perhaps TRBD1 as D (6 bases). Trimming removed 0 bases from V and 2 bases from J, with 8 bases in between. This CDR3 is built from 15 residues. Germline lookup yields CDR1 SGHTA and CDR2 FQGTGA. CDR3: CASSLTGGGNQPQHF. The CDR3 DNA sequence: TGTGCCAGCAGCTTAACGGGGGGCGGCAATCAGCCCCAGCATTTT.

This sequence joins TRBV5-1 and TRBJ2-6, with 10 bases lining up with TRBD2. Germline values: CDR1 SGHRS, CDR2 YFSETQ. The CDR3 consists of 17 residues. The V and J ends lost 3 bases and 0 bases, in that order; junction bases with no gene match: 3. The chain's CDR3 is CASSSTSGPSGANVLTF. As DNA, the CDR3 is TGCGCCAGCAGCTCGACTAGCGGGCCCTCTGGGGCCAACGTCCTGACTTTC.

The CDR3 is CASRTRTSGNYEQYF. In DNA, the CDR3 is TGTGCCAGCAGGACCAGGACTAGCGGGAACTACGAGCAGTACTTC. The gene calls are TRBV7-3 and TRBJ2-7; 12 bases line up with TRBD2. Trimming cost V 6 bases and J 3 bases; bases outside gene matches: 6. The CDR3 has 15 amino acids. Per germline, CDR1 SGHTA and CDR2 FQGTGA.